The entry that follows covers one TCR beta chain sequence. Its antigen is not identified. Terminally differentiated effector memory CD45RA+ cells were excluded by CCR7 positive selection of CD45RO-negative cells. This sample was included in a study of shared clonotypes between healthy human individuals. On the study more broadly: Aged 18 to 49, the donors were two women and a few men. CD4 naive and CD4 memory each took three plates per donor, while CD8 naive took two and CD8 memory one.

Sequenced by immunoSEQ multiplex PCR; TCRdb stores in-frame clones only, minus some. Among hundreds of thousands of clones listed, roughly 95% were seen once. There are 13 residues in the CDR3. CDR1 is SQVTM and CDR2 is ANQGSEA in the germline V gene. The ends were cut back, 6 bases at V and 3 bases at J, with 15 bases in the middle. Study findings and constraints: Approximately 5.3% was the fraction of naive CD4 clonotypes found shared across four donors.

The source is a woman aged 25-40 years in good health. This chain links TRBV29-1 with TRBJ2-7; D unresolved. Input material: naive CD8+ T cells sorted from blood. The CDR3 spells CSVLDEDGYEQYF. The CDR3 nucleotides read TGCAGCGTGTTGGACGAGGACGGCTACGAGCAGTACTTC.